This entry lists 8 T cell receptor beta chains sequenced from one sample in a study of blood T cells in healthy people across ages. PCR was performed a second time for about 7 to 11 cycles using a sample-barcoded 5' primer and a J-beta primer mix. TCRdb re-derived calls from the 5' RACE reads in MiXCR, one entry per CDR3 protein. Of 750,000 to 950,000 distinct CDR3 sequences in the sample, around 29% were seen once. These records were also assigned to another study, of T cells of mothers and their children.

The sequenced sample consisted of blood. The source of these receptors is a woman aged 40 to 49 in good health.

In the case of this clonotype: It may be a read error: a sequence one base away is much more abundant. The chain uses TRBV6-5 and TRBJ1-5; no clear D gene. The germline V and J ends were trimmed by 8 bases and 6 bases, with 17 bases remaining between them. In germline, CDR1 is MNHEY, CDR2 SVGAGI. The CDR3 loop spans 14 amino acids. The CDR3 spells CASGSTRAGQPQHF. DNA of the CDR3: TGTGCCAGCGGTTCAACCCGGGCCGGTCAGCCCCAGCATTTT.

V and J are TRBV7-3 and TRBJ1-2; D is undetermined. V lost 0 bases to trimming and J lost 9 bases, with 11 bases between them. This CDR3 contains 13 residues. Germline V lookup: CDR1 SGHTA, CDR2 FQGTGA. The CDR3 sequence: CASSLTGAGSYTF. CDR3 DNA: TGTGCCAGCAGCTTAACCGGCGCGGGGAGCTACACCTTC.

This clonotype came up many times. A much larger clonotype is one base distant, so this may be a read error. CDR3 coding DNA: TGCAGTGCCCCTAAAACAAGGGAGCAGTACTTC. Amino acids: CSAPKTREQYF. This chain joins TRBV20-1 and TRBJ2-7; no definite D call. Germline CDR1 reads DFQATT; CDR2 reads SNEGSKA (reference sequence). CDR3 size: 11 residues. Trimming removed 6 bases from V and 7 bases from J, with 13 bases in between.

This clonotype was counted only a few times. CDR3 in amino acids: CATSPLNINYGYTF. DNA for the CDR3: TGTGCCACCAGCCCCCTGAACATTAACTATGGCTACACCTTC. The rearrangement uses TRBV24-1 and TRBJ1-2, with D unresolved. The germline V gene has CDR1 KGHDR and CDR2 SFDVKD. V shed 7 bases and J shed 1 base, with 12 bases lying between them. The CDR3 totals 14 residues.

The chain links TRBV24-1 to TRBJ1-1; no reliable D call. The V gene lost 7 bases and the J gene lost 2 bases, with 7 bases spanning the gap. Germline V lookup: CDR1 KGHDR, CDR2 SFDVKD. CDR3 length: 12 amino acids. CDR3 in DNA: TGTGCCACCAGAGGAGTTAACACTGAAGCTTTCTTT. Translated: CATRGVNTEAFF.

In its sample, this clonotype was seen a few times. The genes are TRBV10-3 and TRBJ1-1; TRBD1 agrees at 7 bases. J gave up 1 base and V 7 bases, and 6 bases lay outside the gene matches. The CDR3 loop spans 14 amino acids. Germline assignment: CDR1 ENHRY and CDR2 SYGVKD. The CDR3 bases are TGTGCCATCACGCACACAGGGGCGAACACTGAAGCTTTCTTT. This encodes CAITHTGANTEAFF.

The CDR3 DNA follows: TGTGCCAGCAGTCGACTAGCGGACTACGAGCAGTACTTC. It encodes CASSRLADYEQYF. This sequence joins TRBV14 and TRBJ2-7; 9 bases match TRBD2. The V and J ends lost 6 bases and 3 bases, in that order; junction bases with no gene match: 3. In germline, CDR1 is SGHDN, CDR2 FVKESK. This CDR3 comprises 13 residues.

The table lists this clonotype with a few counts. CDR3 nucleotide sequence: TGTGCCAGCAGCCAAGAATATGTCACTTCAATGAACACTGAAGCTTTCTTT. Its translation is CASSQEYVTSMNTEAFF. The chain uses TRBV3-1 and TRBJ1-1; D ambiguous. The CDR3 is made up of 17 amino acids. Germline V gives CDR1 LGHDT, CDR2 YNNKEL (reference sequence). The V and J ends lost 0 bases and 0 bases respectively, with 14 bases between them.